The present T cell receptor (beta chain) was sequenced within a study of Ad26.COV2.S vaccination and SARS-CoV-2 variants. Treatment given: some 20 received Ad26.COV2.S at low or high dose, single or two shots; about 5 received placebo; per-sample allocation not given. All samples were drawn on day 63, counting from the first vaccine or placebo injection. The table came from immunoSEQ multiplex PCR; TCRdb's copy has only in-frame clones and leaves some out. In the table there are 350,000 to 450,000 clones, around 87% of which are singletons. The ends were cut back, 0 bases at V and 6 bases at J, with 6 bases in the middle. CDR1 and CDR2 from the germline V gene are ENHRY and SYGVKD. The CDR3 has 13 amino acids.

The J gene is TRBJ1-5, the V gene TRBV10-3; D is undetermined. The sequences come from peripheral blood, collected in a trial of Ad26.COV2.S vaccine versus placebo. This TCR derives from a person aged 18 to 65 who received the Ad26.COV2.S COVID-19 vaccine or a placebo. CDR3 nucleotides: TGTGCCATCAGTGAGTCAGGGATTCAGCCCCAGCATTTT. This gives the protein CAISESGIQPQHF.